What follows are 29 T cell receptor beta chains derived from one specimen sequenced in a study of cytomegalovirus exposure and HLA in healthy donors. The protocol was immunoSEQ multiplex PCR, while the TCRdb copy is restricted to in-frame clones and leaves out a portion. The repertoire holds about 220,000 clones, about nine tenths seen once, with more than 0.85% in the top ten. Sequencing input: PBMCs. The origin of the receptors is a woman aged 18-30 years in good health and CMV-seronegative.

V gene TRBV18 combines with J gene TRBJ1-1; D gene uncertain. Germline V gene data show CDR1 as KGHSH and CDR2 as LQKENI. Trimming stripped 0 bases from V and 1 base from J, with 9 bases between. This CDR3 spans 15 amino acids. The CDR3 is CASSPPTVQNTEAFF. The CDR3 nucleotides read TGTGCCAGCTCACCACCCACAGTACAGAACACTGAAGCTTTCTTT.

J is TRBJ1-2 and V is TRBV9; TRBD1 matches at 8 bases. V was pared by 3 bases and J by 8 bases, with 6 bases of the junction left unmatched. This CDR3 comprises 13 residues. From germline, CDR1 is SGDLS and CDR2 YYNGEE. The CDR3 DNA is TGTGCCAGCAGCGCAGGACAGGGTATGGGCTACACCTTC. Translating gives CASSAGQGMGYTF.

CDR3: CASSERSGLNYEQYF. CDR3 DNA: TGTGCCAGCAGTGAACGATCGGGACTAAACTACGAGCAGTACTTC. The chain joins TRBV2 to TRBJ2-7, with TRBD2 matching 7 bases. Per the germline V gene, CDR1 is SNHLY and CDR2 is FYNNEI. The CDR3 totals 15 residues. After removal of 2 bases from V and 3 bases from J, the junction contained 7 bases not matched to a gene. The full variable domain, with the rest looked up from reference TRBV2 and TRBJ2-7, is EPEVTQTPSHQVTQMGQEVILRCVPISNHLYFYWYRQILGQKVEFLVSFYNNEISEKSEIFDDQFSVERPDGSNFTLKIRSTKLEDSAMYFCASSERSGLNYEQYFGPGTRLTVT.

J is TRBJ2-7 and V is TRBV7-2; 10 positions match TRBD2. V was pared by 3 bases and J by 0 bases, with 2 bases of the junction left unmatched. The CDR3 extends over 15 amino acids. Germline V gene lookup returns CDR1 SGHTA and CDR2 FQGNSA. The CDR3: CASSFSGRSSYEQYF. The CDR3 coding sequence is TGTGCCAGCAGCTTTAGCGGGAGGAGCTCCTACGAGCAGTACTTC.

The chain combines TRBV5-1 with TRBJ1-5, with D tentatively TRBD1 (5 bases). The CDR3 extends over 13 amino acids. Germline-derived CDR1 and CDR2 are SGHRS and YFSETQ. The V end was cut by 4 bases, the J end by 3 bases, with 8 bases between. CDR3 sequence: CASSTGYNQPQHF. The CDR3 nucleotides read TGCGCCAGCAGCACAGGCTACAATCAGCCCCAGCATTTT.

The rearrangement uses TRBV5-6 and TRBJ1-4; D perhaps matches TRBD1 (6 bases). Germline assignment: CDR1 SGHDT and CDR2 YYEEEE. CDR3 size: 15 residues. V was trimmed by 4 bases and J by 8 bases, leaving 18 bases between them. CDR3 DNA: TGTGCCAGCAGCCTCAGGGGTCGGCTAAACGAAAAACTGTTTTTT. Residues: CASSLRGRLNEKLFF.

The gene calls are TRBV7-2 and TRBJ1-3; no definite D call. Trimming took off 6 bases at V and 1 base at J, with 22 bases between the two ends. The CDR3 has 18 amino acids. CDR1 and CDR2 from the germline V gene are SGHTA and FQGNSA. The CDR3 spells CASSSLAVPGWSGNTIYF. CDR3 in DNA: TGTGCCAGCAGTTCACTTGCGGTTCCGGGGTGGTCTGGAAACACCATATATTTT. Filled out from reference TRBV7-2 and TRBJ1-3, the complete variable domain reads GAGVSQSPSNKVTEKGKDVELRCDPISGHTALYWYRQSLGQGLEFLIYFQGNSAPDKSGLPSDRFSAERTGGSVSTLTIQRTQQEDSAVYLCASSSLAVPGWSGNTIYFGEGSWLTVV.

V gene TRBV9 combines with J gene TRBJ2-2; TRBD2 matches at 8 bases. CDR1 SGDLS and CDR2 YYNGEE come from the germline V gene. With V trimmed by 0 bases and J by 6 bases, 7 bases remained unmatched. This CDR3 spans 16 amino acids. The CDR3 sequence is CASSVDSGGPSGELFF. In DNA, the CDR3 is TGTGCCAGCAGCGTAGATTCGGGAGGGCCCTCCGGGGAGCTGTTTTTT.

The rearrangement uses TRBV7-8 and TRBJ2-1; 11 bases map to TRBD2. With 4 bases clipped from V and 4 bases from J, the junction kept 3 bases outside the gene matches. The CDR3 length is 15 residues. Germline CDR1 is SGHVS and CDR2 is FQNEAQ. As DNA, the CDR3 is TGTGCCAGCAGCTCCGGACTAGCGGGTTACAATGAGCAGTTCTTC. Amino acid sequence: CASSSGLAGYNEQFF.

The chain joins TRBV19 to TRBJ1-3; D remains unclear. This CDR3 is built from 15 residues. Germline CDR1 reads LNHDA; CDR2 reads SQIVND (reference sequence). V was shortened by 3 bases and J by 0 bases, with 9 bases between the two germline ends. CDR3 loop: CASSMGRSSGNTIYF. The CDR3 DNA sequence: TGTGCCAGTAGTATGGGCAGATCCTCTGGAAACACCATATATTTT.

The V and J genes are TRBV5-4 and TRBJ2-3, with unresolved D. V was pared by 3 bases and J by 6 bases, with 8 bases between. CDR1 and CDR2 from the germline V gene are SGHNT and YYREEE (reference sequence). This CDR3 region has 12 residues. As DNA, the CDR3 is TGTGCCAGCAGCTGGGTGGAGGATACGCAGTATTTT. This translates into CASSWVEDTQYF.

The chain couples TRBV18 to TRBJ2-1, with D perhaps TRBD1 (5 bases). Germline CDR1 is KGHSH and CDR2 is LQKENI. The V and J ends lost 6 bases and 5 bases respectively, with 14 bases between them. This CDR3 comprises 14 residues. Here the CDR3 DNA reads TGTGCCAGCTCCCCTGCCGACAGCGACAATGAGCAGTTCTTC. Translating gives CASSPADSDNEQFF.

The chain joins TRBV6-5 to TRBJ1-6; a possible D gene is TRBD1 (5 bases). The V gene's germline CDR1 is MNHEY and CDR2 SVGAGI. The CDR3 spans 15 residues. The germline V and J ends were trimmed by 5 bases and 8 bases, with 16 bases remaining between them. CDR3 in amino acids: CASSRPSQTDSPLHF. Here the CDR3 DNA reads TGTGCCAGCAGTCGCCCGAGCCAGACAGATTCACCCCTCCACTTT.

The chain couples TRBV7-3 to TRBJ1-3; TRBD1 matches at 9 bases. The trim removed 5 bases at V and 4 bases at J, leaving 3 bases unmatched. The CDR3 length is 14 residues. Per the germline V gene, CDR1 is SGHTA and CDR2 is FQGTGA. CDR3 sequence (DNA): TGTGCCAGCAGCCTCGGACAGGGGGGAAACACCATATATTTT. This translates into CASSLGQGGNTIYF.

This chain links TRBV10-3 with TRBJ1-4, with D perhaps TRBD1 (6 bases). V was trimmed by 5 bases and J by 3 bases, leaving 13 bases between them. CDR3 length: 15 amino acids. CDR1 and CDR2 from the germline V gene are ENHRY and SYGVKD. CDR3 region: CAISLGAGSNEKLFF. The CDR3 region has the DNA TGTGCCATCAGTTTGGGGGCTGGGTCTAATGAAAAACTGTTTTTT.

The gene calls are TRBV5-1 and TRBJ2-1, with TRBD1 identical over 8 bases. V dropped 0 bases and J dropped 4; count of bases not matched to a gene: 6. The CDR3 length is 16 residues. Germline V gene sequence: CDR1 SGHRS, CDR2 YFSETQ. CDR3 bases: TGCGCCAGCAGCTTGGTTAGACAGGGGCTTTACAATGAGCAGTTCTTC. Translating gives CASSLVRQGLYNEQFF.

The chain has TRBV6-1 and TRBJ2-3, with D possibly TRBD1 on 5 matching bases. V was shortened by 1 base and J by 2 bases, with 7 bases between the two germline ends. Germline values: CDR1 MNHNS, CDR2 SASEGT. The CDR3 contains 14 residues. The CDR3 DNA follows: TGTGCCAGCAGTGAAGTGGACACCACAGATACGCAGTATTTT. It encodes CASSEVDTTDTQYF.

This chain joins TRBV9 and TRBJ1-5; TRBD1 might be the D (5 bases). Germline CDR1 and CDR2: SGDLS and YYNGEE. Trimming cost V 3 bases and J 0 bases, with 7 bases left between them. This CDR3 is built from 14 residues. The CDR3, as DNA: TGTGCCAGCAGCGCCGGACATAGCAATCAGCCCCAGCATTTT. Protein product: CASSAGHSNQPQHF.

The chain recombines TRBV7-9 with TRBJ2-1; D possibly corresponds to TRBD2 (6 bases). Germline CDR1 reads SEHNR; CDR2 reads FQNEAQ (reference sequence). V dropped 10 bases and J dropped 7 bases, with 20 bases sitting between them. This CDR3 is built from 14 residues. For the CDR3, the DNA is TGTGCCACCTCCGCCGGGAGTGGTTTAAATGAGCAGTTCTTC. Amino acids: CATSAGSGLNEQFF. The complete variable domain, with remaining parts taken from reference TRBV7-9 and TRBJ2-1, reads DTGVSQNPRHKITKRGQNVTFRCDPISEHNRLYWYRQTLGQGPEFLTYFQNEAQLEKSRLLSDRFSAERPKGSFSTLEIQRTEQGDSAMYLCATSAGSGLNEQFFGPGTRLTVL.

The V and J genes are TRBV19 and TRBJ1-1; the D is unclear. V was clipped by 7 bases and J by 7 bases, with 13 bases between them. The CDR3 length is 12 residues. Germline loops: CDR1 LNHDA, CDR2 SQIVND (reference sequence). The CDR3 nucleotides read TGTGCCAGTATCCTCCGGCGGGGTGAAGCTTTCTTT. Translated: CASILRRGEAFF.

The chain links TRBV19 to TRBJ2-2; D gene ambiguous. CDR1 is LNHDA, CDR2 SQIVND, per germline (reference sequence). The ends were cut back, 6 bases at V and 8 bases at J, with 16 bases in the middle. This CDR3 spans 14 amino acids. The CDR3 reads CASSPLASVGELFF. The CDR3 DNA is TGTGCCAGTAGCCCTCTGGCCTCCGTTGGGGAGCTGTTTTTT.

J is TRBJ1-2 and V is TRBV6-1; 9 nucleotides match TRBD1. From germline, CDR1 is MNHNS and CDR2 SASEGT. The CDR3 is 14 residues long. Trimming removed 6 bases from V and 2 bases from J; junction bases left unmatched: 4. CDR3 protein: CASRGQGGNYGYTF. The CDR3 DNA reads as TGTGCCAGCAGGGGACAGGGTGGGAACTATGGCTACACCTTC.

The CDR3 protein is CASSLAAETQYF. The CDR3 DNA reads TGTGCCAGCAGCTTAGCGGCAGAGACCCAGTACTTC. The chain uses TRBV7-6 and TRBJ2-5; D is uncertain. The V end lost 0 bases, the J end lost 4 bases, and 3 bases lay between the germline ends. CDR1 is SGHVS and CDR2 is FNYEAQ in the germline V gene. This CDR3 spans 12 amino acids.

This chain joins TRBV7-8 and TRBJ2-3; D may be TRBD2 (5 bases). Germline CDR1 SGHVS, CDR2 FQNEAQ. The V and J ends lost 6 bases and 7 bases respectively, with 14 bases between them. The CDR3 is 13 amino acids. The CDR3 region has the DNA TGTGCCAGCAGTTCCCGACTAATTAATACGCAGTATTTT. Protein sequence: CASSSRLINTQYF.

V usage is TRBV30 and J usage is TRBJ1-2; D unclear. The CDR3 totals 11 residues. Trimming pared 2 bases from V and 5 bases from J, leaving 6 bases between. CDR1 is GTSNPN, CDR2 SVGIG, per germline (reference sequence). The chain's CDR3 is CAWSPSYGYTF. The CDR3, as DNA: TGTGCCTGGAGTCCATCATATGGCTACACCTTC.

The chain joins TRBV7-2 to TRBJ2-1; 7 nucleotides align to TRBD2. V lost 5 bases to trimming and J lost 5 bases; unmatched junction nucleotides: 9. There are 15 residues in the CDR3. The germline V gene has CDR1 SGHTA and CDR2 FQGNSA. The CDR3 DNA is TGTGCCAGCAGCAAACCCGGGACTAAAAACAATGAGCAGTTCTTC. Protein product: CASSKPGTKNNEQFF. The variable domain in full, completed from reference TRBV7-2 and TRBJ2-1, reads GAGVSQSPSNKVTEKGKDVELRCDPISGHTALYWYRQSLGQGLEFLIYFQGNSAPDKSGLPSDRFSAERTGGSVSTLTIQRTQQEDSAVYLCASSKPGTKNNEQFFGPGTRLTVL.

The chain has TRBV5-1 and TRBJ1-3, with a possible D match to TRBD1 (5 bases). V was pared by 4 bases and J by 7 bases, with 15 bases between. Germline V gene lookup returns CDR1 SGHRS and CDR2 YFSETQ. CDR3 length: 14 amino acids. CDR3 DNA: TGCGCCAGCAGCCCGCGGGGGGAAGGGAACACCATATATTTT. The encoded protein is CASSPRGEGNTIYF.

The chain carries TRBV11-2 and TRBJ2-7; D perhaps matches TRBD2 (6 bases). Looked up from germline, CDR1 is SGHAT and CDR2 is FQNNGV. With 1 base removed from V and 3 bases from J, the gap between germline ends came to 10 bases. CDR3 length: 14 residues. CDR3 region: CASSLAWDFYEQYF. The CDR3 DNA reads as TGTGCCAGCAGCTTAGCCTGGGACTTCTACGAGCAGTACTTC. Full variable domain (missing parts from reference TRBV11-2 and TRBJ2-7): EAGVAQSPRYKIIEKRQSVAFWCNPISGHATLYWYQQILGQGPKLLIQFQNNGVVDDSQLPKDRFSAERLKGVDSTLKIQPAKLEDSAVYLCASSLAWDFYEQYFGPGTRLTVT.

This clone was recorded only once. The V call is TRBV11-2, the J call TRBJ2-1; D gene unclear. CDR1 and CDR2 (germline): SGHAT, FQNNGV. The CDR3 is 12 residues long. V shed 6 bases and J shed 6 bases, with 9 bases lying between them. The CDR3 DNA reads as TGTGCCAGCAGGCGCGCTGTCAATGAGCAGTTCTTC. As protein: CASRRAVNEQFF.